This T cell receptor (beta chain) was recovered during a study of naive and memory T cell subsets. The beta constant-region primer was an equimolar mix of two oligonucleotides covering TRBC1 and TRBC2. The ligated cDNA underwent four PCR rounds using SP2 and nested alpha and beta constant-region primers. Using its own MiXCR run on the UMI-ligation and nested PCR reads, TCRdb lists one record per CDR3 protein. The data show 95,000 to 110,000 distinct CDR3 sequences, 14% seen once. Overall study findings and caveats: Naive repertoires, especially CD8, held a few larger clonotypes, possibly memory cells re-expressing CD45RA. Clonotypes here are unpaired alpha or beta chain sequences.

This clonotype appeared a few times. Its antigen is as yet unknown. V was cut by 5 bases and J by 0 bases, with 8 bases left in between. The CDR3 has 15 amino acids. CDR1 and CDR2 from the germline V gene are SEHNR and FQNEAQ (reference sequence). Four subsets defined by CD45RA and CD27 were sorted after CD3, CD4, CD8 and live/dead staining. This rearrangement joins TRBV7-9 to TRBJ2-6; unclear D gene. The sequenced material came from naive CD8+ T cells from blood. This receptor was obtained from a human donor in good health. This chain's CDR3 is CASSPTRSGANVLTF. The CDR3 DNA reads TGTGCCAGCAGCCCGACTCGCTCTGGGGCCAACGTCCTGACTTTC.